The clone carrying this T cell receptor (beta chain) has a single count. TCRdb keeps only in-frame clones here, not all; method: immunoSEQ multiplex PCR. The sample lists 45,000 to 50,000 clones; about 94% were seen once. This sample was included in a study of technical replicates of blood from a handful of donors. This CDR3 is built from 15 residues. V dropped 4 bases and J dropped 3; count of bases not matched to a gene: 8. Germline V CDR1 and CDR2: LGHNA, YNFKEQ. The sequenced material came from PBMCs. The TCR sequence derives from a human donor in good health. Some clones in this sample may be carry-over from other donors' samples. The chain combines TRBV4-2 with TRBJ2-7; 8 bases are a match to TRBD2. CDR3 residues: CASSLSLGTSYEQYF. The CDR3 region has the DNA TGTGCCAGCAGCCTCAGCCTAGGGACTAGCTACGAGCAGTACTTC.